The 8 T cell receptor beta chains reported below all come from one sample, sequenced in a study of human T cells and chemical hapten exposure. TCRdb passed the RACE reads through MiXCR, listing each CDR3 protein once. The data contain 300,000 to 450,000 distinct CDR3 sequences, approximately 5% of them seen just once; the ten biggest clones take up more than 8%. Time point indicated: pre-sensitization, week 0. Treatment here: therapeutic diphenylcyclopropenone sensitization with weekly scalp DPC. The sequences come from whole blood, collected in connection with sensitization to the hapten diphenylcyclopropenone (DPC). The receptor source for this set is a woman between 18 and 29 years old with alopecia areata. Some clones in this sample may be carry-over from other donors' samples.

V usage is TRBV6-5 and J usage is TRBJ2-3; D gene ambiguous. The CDR3 spans 13 residues. Germline assignment: CDR1 MNHEY and CDR2 SVGAGI. The V end was cut by 0 bases, the J end by 8 bases, with 9 bases between. CDR3 loop: CASSYSALATQYF. CDR3 coding DNA: TGTGCCAGCAGTTACTCCGCCCTGGCTACGCAGTATTTT.

The J gene is TRBJ2-6, the V gene TRBV5-4; perhaps TRBD2 as D (5 bases). Per germline, CDR1 SGHNT and CDR2 YYREEE (reference sequence). Trimming removed 7 bases at V and 4 bases at J, with 12 bases between. There are 14 residues in the CDR3. The CDR3 DNA reads as TGTGCCAGCGTGCGGGCTAGCGGGGCCAACGTCCTGACTTTC. It specifies CASVRASGANVLTF.

This clonotype was counted at least ten times. CDR3 DNA sequence: TGTGCCAGCACCCGACAGGGGGACAATCAGCCCCAGCATTTT. This gives the protein CASTRQGDNQPQHF. V is TRBV6-2 or TRBV6-3 and J is TRBJ1-5, with 9 positions matching TRBD1. The length of the CDR3 is 14 residues. Germline loops: CDR1 MNHEY, CDR2 SVGEGT. The V gene end was trimmed by 7 bases and the J gene end by 3 bases; junction bases not matched to a gene: 4.

Many counts were recorded for this clonotype. V usage is TRBV7-2 and J usage is TRBJ2-3; D is undetermined. Germline values: CDR1 SGHTA, CDR2 FQGNSA. The CDR3 runs to 11 residues. V gave up 2 bases and J gave up 5 bases, with 2 bases separating them. CDR3 in DNA: TGTGCCAGCAGCTTACTAGATACGCAGTATTTT. It codes for CASSLLDTQYF.

This clonotype came up a few times. The rearrangement links TRBV20-1 to TRBJ1-2, with D possibly being TRBD1 (5 bases). Between the trimmed V and J ends, which lost 7 bases and 2 bases, there was a span of 11 bases. CDR3 length: 12 amino acids. Per the germline V gene, CDR1 is DFQATT and CDR2 is SNEGSKA (reference sequence). CDR3 sequence (DNA): TGCAGTGGGAAGACAGCAAACTATGGCTACACCTTC. Its protein product is CSGKTANYGYTF.

This clonotype was counted many times. CDR3 region: CASSPPPGLGSYEQYF. In DNA form, the CDR3 reads TGTGCCAGCAGTCCGCCCCCCGGGCTAGGCTCCTACGAGCAGTACTTC. The chain has TRBV7-6 and TRBJ2-7; D ambiguous. Trimming took off 6 bases at V and 0 bases at J, with 18 bases between the two ends. The CDR3 contains 16 residues. Germline CDR1 is SGHVS and CDR2 is FNYEAQ. Using reference TRBV7-6 and TRBJ2-7 for the parts outside the CDR3, the full variable domain is GAGVSQSPRYKVTKRGQDVALRCDPISGHVSLYWYRQALGQGPEFLTYFNYEAQQDKSGLPNDRFSAERPEGSISTLTIQRTEQRDSAMYRCASSPPPGLGSYEQYFGPGTRLTVT.

The J gene is TRBJ1-1, the V gene TRBV7-4; maybe TRBD1 (6 bases). This CDR3 contains 19 residues. Trimming stripped 5 bases from V and 2 bases from J, with 27 bases between. Germline V lookup: CDR1 SGHVT, CDR2 SQSDAQ. The CDR3 DNA follows: TGTGCCAGCAGCCCTAGACAGGAACTCCCGGCAAGGGTAAACACTGAAGCTTTCTTT. It translates to CASSPRQELPARVNTEAFF.

This clonotype has more than one count but fewer than ten. This sequence joins TRBV12-5 and TRBJ2-2; D gene unclear. Germline V CDR1 and CDR2: LGHNT, FRNRAP. V was shortened by 6 bases and J by 3 bases, with 8 bases between the two germline ends. The CDR3 covers 13 residues. CDR3 protein: CASGSKYTGELFF. In nucleotides, the CDR3 is TGTGCTAGTGGCTCTAAGTACACCGGGGAGCTGTTTTTT. Full variable domain (missing parts from reference TRBV12-5 and TRBJ2-2): DARVTQTPRHKVTEMGQEVTMRCQPILGHNTVFWYRQTMMQGLELLAYFRNRAPLDDSGMPKDRFSAEMPDATLATLKIQPSEPRDSAVYFCASGSKYTGELFFGEGSRLTVL.